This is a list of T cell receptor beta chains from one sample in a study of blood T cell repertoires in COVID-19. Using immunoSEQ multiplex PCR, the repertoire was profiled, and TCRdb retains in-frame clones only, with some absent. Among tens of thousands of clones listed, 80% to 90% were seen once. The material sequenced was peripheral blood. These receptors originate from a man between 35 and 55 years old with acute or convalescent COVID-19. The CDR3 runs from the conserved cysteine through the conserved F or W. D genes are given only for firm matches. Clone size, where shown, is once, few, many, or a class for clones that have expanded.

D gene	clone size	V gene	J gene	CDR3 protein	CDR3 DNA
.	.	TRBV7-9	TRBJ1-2	CASNHYTF	TGTGCCAGCAATCACTACACCTTC
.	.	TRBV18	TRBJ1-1	CASSPIHSNTEAFF	TGTGCCAGCTCACCGATACATTCGAACACTGAAGCTTTCTTT
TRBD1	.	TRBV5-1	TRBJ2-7	CASSMQGDAYEQYF	TGCGCCAGCAGCATGCAGGGGGACGCCTACGAGCAGTACTTC
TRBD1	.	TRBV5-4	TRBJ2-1	CASSLQGYNEQFF	TGTGCCAGCAGCTTACAGGGGTACAATGAGCAGTTCTTC
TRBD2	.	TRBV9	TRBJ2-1	CASSQRTRAGGYNEQFF	TGTGCCAGCAGCCAAAGAACCCGGGCGGGGGGTTACAATGAGCAGTTCTTC
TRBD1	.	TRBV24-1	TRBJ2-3	CATSAPQGARVDTQYF	TGTGCCACCAGTGCCCCACAGGGGGCGCGGGTTGATACGCAGTATTTT
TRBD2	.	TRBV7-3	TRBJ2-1	CASSPGLAGTRSGNEQFF	TGTGCCAGCAGCCCGGGACTAGCGGGGACACGGTCGGGCAATGAGCAGTTCTTC
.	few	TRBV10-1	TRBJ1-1	CASSRDMNTEAFF	TGCGCCAGCAGCAGAGACATGAACACTGAAGCTTTCTTT
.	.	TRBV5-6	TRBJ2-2	CASSLRVRAETGELFF	TGTGCCAGCAGCTTGCGTGTCAGGGCAGAAACCGGGGAGCTGTTTTTT
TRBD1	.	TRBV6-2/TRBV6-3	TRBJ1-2	CASSYDPGQGDISDGYTF	TGTGCCAGCAGTTACGATCCGGGACAGGGGGACATTTCGGATGGCTACACCTTC
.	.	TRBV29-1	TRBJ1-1	CSVERWNTEAFF	TGCAGCGTTGAACGGTGGAACACTGAAGCTTTCTTT
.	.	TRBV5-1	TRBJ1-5	CASSQTGTQPQHF	TGCGCCAGCAGCCAAACAGGTACTCAGCCCCAGCATTTT
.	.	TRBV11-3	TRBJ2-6	CASSLAGAGANVLTF	TGTGCCAGCAGCTTAGCCGGGGCTGGGGCCAACGTCCTGACTTTC
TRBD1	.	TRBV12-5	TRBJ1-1	CASGPQGARTEAFF	TGTGCTAGTGGTCCCCAGGGGGCCCGGACTGAAGCTTTCTTT
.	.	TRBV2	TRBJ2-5	CASSEQARETQYF	TGTGCCAGCAGTGAACAGGCCCGGGAGACCCAGTACTTC
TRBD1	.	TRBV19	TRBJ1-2	CASSSQGAGGYTF	TGTGCCAGTAGTAGCCAGGGGGCAGGGGGCTACACCTTC
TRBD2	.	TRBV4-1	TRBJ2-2	CASSQLGLAGRTGELFF	TGCGCCAGCAGCCAGTTGGGACTAGCGGGGAGAACCGGGGAGCTGTTTTTT
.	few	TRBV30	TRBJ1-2	CAWSRKQYGYTF	TGTGCCTGGAGTAGGAAACAGTATGGCTACACCTTC
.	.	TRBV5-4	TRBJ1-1	CASSPQGFNMNTEAFF	TGTGCCAGCAGTCCCCAGGGATTCAACATGAACACTGAAGCTTTCTTT
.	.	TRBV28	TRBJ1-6	CASSSGHINSPLHF	TGTGCCAGCAGTTCGGGACATATTAATTCACCCCTCCACTTT
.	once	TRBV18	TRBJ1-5	CASSPQHSNQPQHF	TGTGCCAGCTCACCACAGCATAGTAATCAGCCCCAGCATTTT
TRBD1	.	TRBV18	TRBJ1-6	CASSDRENSPLHF	TGTGCCAGCTCCGACAGGGAAAATTCACCCCTCCACTTT
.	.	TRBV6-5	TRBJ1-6	CASSFPPGAGDSPLHF	TGTGCCAGCAGTTTTCCTCCCGGGGCAGGGGATTCACCCCTCCACTTT
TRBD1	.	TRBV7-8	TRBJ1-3	CASSVTGASSGNTIYF	TGTGCCAGCAGCGTGACAGGGGCCAGCTCTGGAAACACCATATATTTT
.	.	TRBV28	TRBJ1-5	CASSLLGAAGYHQPQHF	TGTGCCAGCAGTCTCCTAGGGGCAGCGGGTTACCATCAGCCCCAGCATTTT
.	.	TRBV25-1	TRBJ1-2	CASSAANYGYTF	TGTGCCAGCAGTGCCGCTAACTATGGCTACACCTTC
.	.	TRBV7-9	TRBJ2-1	CAIPRGTLNNEQFF	TGTGCCATCCCACGGGGGACTCTTAACAATGAGCAGTTCTTC
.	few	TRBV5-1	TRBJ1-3	CASSYWPRTESSGNTIYF	TGCGCCAGCAGCTACTGGCCCCGGACAGAATCCTCTGGAAACACCATATATTTT
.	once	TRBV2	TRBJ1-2	CASSTAMLTTF	TGTGCCAGCAGCACAGCTATGTTAACCACCTTC